The sequence of this TCR beta chain was determined in a study of blood T cell repertoires in COVID-19 (dated by TCRdb to about 2020). With respect to the entire study: Samples covering the acute and convalescent phases of COVID-19 were provided by collaborators in the United States, Italy and Spain. The prospective study material was composed of cDNA or gDNA derived from T cells, B-cell-depleted T cells, or PBMCs. Deeply sampled blood TCRbeta repertoires from subjects exposed to, actively infected with, or recovered from COVID-19 were included in the dataset. The repertoires were made available in a free public database intended to serve as a resource for research on the immune response to SARS-CoV-2. Samples were obtained from the ongoing ImmuneRACE study (first 160 participants) and from 1,000 to 1,500 subjects provided by 6 global collaborators. Nearly every sample came with metadata listing a de-identified subject ID, COVID-19 status, age in years and sex. Where available, HLA class I and class II types were obtained from metadata supplied by the sample provider rather than from assay-based typing. Paper-wide results and their limitations: Clinical and demographic metadata were provided uncurated, with the amount varying by source and participant.

The germline V gene specifies ENHRY as CDR1 and SYGVKD as CDR2. V ends up 2 bases short and J 8 bases short, with an unmatched junction base count of 10. Counted from cysteine to phenylalanine, this CDR3 has 16 amino acids. CDR3 DNA is the only sequence kept; it has 48 bases, read in frame from the first base. The collaborating institutions used their own protocols to collect whole blood in K2EDTA tubes. For TCRbeta analysis, collaborators shipped samples as frozen whole blood, isolated PBMCs, or DNA extracted from either of those sample types. Concerning this clone itself: Its antigen specificity is not known. Base-call qualities are not available, and no considerably larger clone is one nucleotide away.

TCRbeta CDR3 regions were amplified from genomic DNA using the immunoSEQ Assay, a bias-controlled multiplex PCR. As for the original processing: Nucleated cell counts per sample were estimated from amplification of reference gene primers within the assay. Sequence reads were collapsed and filtered to measure the absolute abundance of every unique TCRbeta CDR3 rearrangement. For each sample, productive Simpson clonality was calculated by taking the square root of Simpson's diversity index across productive rearrangements. What TCRdb holds here is the immuneACCESS table cut down to in-frame rearrangements. Part of the clones is not present; checked against another copy, under half of the missing clones reflect an unresolved V gene, and the others are unexplained. The V and J calls and clone size come from that table; D and trimming were worked out from the DNA. This sample gives 85,000 to 90,000 clones in total; more than 65% of them show up just once. Approximately 11% of the sample is held by the ten biggest clonotypes.

The source material was peripheral blood. The chain links TRBV10-3 with TRBJ2-1; TRBD2 agrees with 9 junctional bases. The TCR was taken from a man aged 70 or older with acute or convalescent COVID-19. The CDR3 protein sequence reads: CAISEPGGRGLDEQFF. The nucleotide sequence is given as TGTGCCATCAGTGAGCCGGGCGGGAGGGGGCTAGATGAGCAGTTCTTC.